The text below deals with one T cell receptor (beta chain). Its specificity is unknown. The method was immunoSEQ multiplex PCR; TCRdb's version includes in-frame clones alone and lacks a portion of them. The sample lists about 49,000 clones, 85% occurring once. CDR3 size: 13 residues. The germline gives CDR1 SEHNR, CDR2 FQNEAQ (reference sequence). Trimming took off 5 bases at V and 1 base at J, with 9 bases between the two ends. These data originate in a study of OX40 agonist ivuxolimab in advanced cancers. Study as a whole: Patients with hepatocellular carcinoma, melanoma, renal cell or head and neck cancer made up the dose-escalation patients.

Study-wide results and caveats: Averaging showed that CD8+ T cells had more expanded clones than CD4+ did.

The source material was CD4+ or CD8+ T cells sorted from blood, sampled in a trial of the OX40 agonist ivuxolimab. This sequence originates from an adult with an advanced solid tumor such as melanoma, head and neck, liver or kidney cancer. This chain uses TRBV7-9 with TRBJ2-7; possible D gene TRBD2, 6 bases. This CDR3 is CASSHGTSYEQYF. DNA for the CDR3: TGTGCCAGCAGCCACGGGACTTCCTACGAGCAGTACTTC.